This TCR beta chain was observed in a study of blood T cell repertoires in COVID-19 (dated by TCRdb to about 2020). Some background on the complete study: Collaborator samples came from the United States, Italy and Spain and covered acute and convalescent phases of COVID-19. Nearly every sample came with metadata listing a de-identified subject ID, COVID-19 status, age in years and sex. The prospective study material was composed of cDNA or gDNA derived from T cells, B-cell-depleted T cells, or PBMCs. Where available, HLA class I and class II types were obtained from metadata supplied by the sample provider rather than from assay-based typing. The repertoires were released in a freely available public database intended as a resource for research on the immune response to SARS-CoV-2. The samples were drawn from the first 160 participants of the ongoing ImmuneRACE study and from 950 to 1,500 subjects provided by 6 global collaborators. The dataset comprised deeply sampled blood TCRbeta repertoires from subjects exposed to, actively infected with, or recovered from COVID-19.

Details on this clone: This receptor's antigen is unknown. Base qualities are missing; no much larger clone stands one base away.

Study-wide findings and limitations: Clinical and demographic metadata were provided uncurated, with the amount varying by source and participant.

Trimming takes 4 bases off V and 6 bases off J; junction bases not matched to a gene: 4. CDR1 and CDR2 were assigned from the germline V gene as KGHDR and SFDVKD. Measured from the cysteine to the phenylalanine, the CDR3 is 15 residues long. Just CDR3 DNA is preserved here, 45 bases in frame from base 1. TCRbeta CDR3 regions were amplified from genomic DNA using the immunoSEQ Assay, a bias-controlled multiplex PCR. On the authors' methods: The number of nucleated cells in each sample was estimated by amplification of reference gene primers within the assay. To quantify the absolute abundance of each unique TCRbeta CDR3 rearrangement, sequence reads were collapsed and filtered. For each sample, productive Simpson clonality was calculated as the square root of Simpson's diversity index across productive rearrangements. What TCRdb holds here is the immuneACCESS table cut down to in-frame rearrangements. Part of the clones is not present; checked against another copy, under half of the missing clones reflect an unresolved V gene, and the others are unexplained. V, J and clone size reflect that table, while D and trimming were determined from the DNA. The sample data list hundreds of thousands of clones, and 90% of these were observed just once. The leading ten clones occupy roughly 1% of the sample.

One collaborating source in Seattle enrolled patients while the patients were actively infected and followed the patients over time throughout the course of disease. The collaborating institutions used their own protocols to collect whole blood in K2EDTA tubes. For TCRbeta analysis, collaborators shipped samples in one of three forms: frozen whole blood, isolated PBMCs, or DNA extracted from either of those sample types. The clonotype was recovered from a woman between 40 and 50 years old with COVID-19, enrolled during active disease. Sequencing input: peripheral blood. The sequence joins TRBV24-1 to TRBJ2-2, and TRBD1 matches 10 of the central bases. The nucleotide sequence is TGTGCCACCAGTGAGGGACAGGGGTGGCCCGGGGAGCTGTTTTTT. This gives the protein CATSEGQGWPGELFF.